This T cell receptor (beta chain) was sequenced during a study of T cells expressing NK-cell markers. On the study more broadly: All TCR beta repertoires analysed originated from sorted CD3+CD56+NKG2C+, CD3+CD56+NKG2C- and CD3+CD56-NKG2C+ T cells.

Overall study findings and caveats: Top CD8+ clonotypes included the dominant CD3+CD56+NKG2C+ clonotypes in 6 or 7 donors.

TCRdb reprocessed the 5' RACE reads and stores each CDR3 protein as one record, lacking DNA. This listing includes some 440,000 distinct CDR3 sequences. CDR1 MNHEY and CDR2 SVGEGT come from the germline V gene. The length of the CDR3 is 11 residues. A remark on this clonotype: Its antigen is currently unknown.

Sequenced: blood T cells: a sorted CD56 or NKG2C T cell subset, CD4+ or CD8+ T cells, or bulk PBMC T cells (not recorded which). The chain recombines TRBV6-2 or TRBV6-3 with TRBJ2-7; lacking DNA, the TRBD1 call made by TCRdb goes unchecked. The clonotype was recovered from a woman between 50 and 59 years old in good health. CDR3 loop: CATTQGHEQYF.